Shown below are 10 T cell receptor beta chains from a single sample sequenced in a study of cytomegalovirus exposure and HLA in healthy donors. In the PCR, 60 Vbeta and 13 Jbeta primers were used. Method: immunoSEQ multiplex PCR; TCRdb's copy keeps in-frame clones and lacks some. Among roughly 160,000 clones listed, 75% to 80% were seen once. The specimen sequenced was PBMCs. The receptors derive from a man in his forties or fifties in good health and CMV-seropositive.

The V and J genes are TRBV4-3 and TRBJ1-3; D gene ambiguous. V shed 0 bases and J shed 3 bases, with 12 bases lying between them. Per germline, CDR1 LGHNA and CDR2 YSLEER. The CDR3 is made up of 16 amino acids. CDR3 sequence (DNA): TGCGCCAGCAGCCAAGATCAGGCGGGGTTTGGAAACACCATATATTTT. This codes for CASSQDQAGFGNTIYF.

The V gene is TRBV6-1, the J gene TRBJ2-1; weak D call: TRBD2 (7 bases). Germline V gene lookup returns CDR1 MNHNS and CDR2 SASEGT. The CDR3 is made up of 15 amino acids. Trimming pared 4 bases from V and 9 bases from J, leaving 19 bases between. The CDR3 sequence: CASSGGWGGSGEQFF. Written as DNA, the CDR3 is TGTGCCAGCAGTGGGGGGTGGGGGGGCTCGGGTGAGCAGTTCTTC.

The gene calls are TRBV27 and TRBJ2-7; 7 bases map to TRBD2. This CDR3 has 16 amino acids. V shed 6 bases and J 0 bases; nucleotides not matched to a gene: 11. Germline CDR1 MNHEY, CDR2 SMNVEV (reference sequence). In DNA form, the CDR3 reads TGTGCCAGCAGCCTCAATCCTAGCGGTACCTCCTACGAGCAGTACTTC. Residues: CASSLNPSGTSYEQYF.

This chain links TRBV7-2 with TRBJ1-1, with a possible D match to TRBD1 (5 bases). Germline CDR1 reads SGHTA; CDR2 reads FQGNSA. This CDR3 spans 13 amino acids. The germline V and J ends were trimmed by 5 bases and 5 bases, with 12 bases remaining between them. The CDR3 DNA reads as TGTGCCAGCAGCCTAGATCAGGGAACTGAAGCTTTCTTT. Amino acid sequence: CASSLDQGTEAFF.

The rearrangement uses TRBV7-2 and TRBJ1-1; D is uncertain. Germline V CDR1 and CDR2: SGHTA, FQGNSA. V was clipped by 1 base and J by 3 bases, with 9 bases between them. CDR3 length: 14 amino acids. In nucleotides, the CDR3 is TGTGCCAGCAGCTTAGACAGATGGGACACTGAAGCTTTCTTT. This sequence encodes CASSLDRWDTEAFF. The entire variable domain, with the rest obtained from reference TRBV7-2 and TRBJ1-1, is as follows: GAGVSQSPSNKVTEKGKDVELRCDPISGHTALYWYRQSLGQGLEFLIYFQGNSAPDKSGLPSDRFSAERTGGSVSTLTIQRTQQEDSAVYLCASSLDRWDTEAFFGQGTRLTVV.

The chain has TRBV5-1 and TRBJ1-1; D may be TRBD1 (5 bases). Germline values: CDR1 SGHRS, CDR2 YFSETQ. The V gene lost 0 bases and the J gene lost 12 bases, with 15 bases spanning the gap. This CDR3 comprises 13 residues. As DNA, the CDR3 is TGCGCCAGCAGCTTGGGAGGAGACAGTGGATCTTTCTTT. It yields the protein CASSLGGDSGSFF.

The chain joins TRBV4-3 to TRBJ2-7; 11 bases agree with TRBD1. This CDR3 is built from 16 residues. J lost 2 bases, V lost 0 bases, and 3 bases had no gene match. Germline lookup yields CDR1 LGHNA and CDR2 YSLEER. CDR3 loop: CASSQDGTGGTYEQYF. DNA for the CDR3: TGCGCCAGCAGCCAAGACGGGACAGGGGGGACCTACGAGCAGTACTTC.

This clone has only a few counts. The chain recombines TRBV27 with TRBJ1-2, with D perhaps TRBD1 (6 bases). V dropped 2 bases and J dropped 4 bases, with 11 bases sitting between them. The CDR3 is 14 residues long. Per germline, CDR1 MNHEY and CDR2 SMNVEV (reference sequence). The chain's CDR3 is CASSLKQGSYGYTF. The CDR3 DNA follows: TGTGCCAGCAGTTTAAAACAGGGATCCTATGGCTACACCTTC.

This chain joins TRBV5-4 and TRBJ1-2, with 11 bases lining up with TRBD1. J gave up 6 bases and V 4 bases, and 5 bases lay outside the gene matches. This CDR3 is 14 amino acids long. CDR1 is SGHNT, CDR2 YYREEE, per germline (reference sequence). The CDR3 protein is CASSLGQGEDGYTF. The DNA for the CDR3 is TGTGCCAGCAGCCTGGGACAGGGGGAGGATGGCTACACCTTC.

This clone was found a few times. This chain links TRBV5-6 with TRBJ1-6, with 9 bases fitting TRBD1. V trimming: 0 bases; J trimming: 9 bases; junction bases outside the gene matches: 7. Germline lookup yields CDR1 SGHDT and CDR2 YYEEEE. There are 16 residues in the CDR3. CDR3 nucleotides: TGTGCCAGCAGCTTGGACAGGGGGCTTACATTTTCACCCCTCCACTTT. Protein sequence: CASSLDRGLTFSPLHF.